The source of this TCR beta chain is a study of Ad26.COV2.S vaccination and SARS-CoV-2 variants. Looking at the study overall: Among those in the COV1001 Ad26.COV2.S trial arm was the donor.

The sample's treatment: 15 to 20 received Ad26.COV2.S at low or high dose, single or two shots; 5 received placebo; per-sample allocation not given. Vaccine and placebo recipients were sampled on day 63 after the first injection. Donation was by an adult aged 18-55 years who was in Boston. The table came from immunoSEQ multiplex PCR; TCRdb's copy has only in-frame clones and leaves some out. The data hold under 500,000 clones, with about nine tenths observed a single time. The CDR3 length is 14 residues. V lost 3 bases and J lost 4, with 7 bases in between. CDR1 is SEHNR and CDR2 is FQNEAQ in the germline V gene (reference sequence).

This TCR was sampled from a person between 18 and 65 years old who received the Ad26.COV2.S COVID-19 vaccine or a placebo. This chain connects TRBV7-9 to TRBJ2-6; D remains unclear. The sample consisted of peripheral blood, taken in a trial of Ad26.COV2.S vaccine versus placebo. The CDR3 loop is CASSFVTGANVLTF. CDR3 coding DNA: TGTGCCAGCAGCTTTGTGACCGGGGCCAACGTCCTGACTTTC.